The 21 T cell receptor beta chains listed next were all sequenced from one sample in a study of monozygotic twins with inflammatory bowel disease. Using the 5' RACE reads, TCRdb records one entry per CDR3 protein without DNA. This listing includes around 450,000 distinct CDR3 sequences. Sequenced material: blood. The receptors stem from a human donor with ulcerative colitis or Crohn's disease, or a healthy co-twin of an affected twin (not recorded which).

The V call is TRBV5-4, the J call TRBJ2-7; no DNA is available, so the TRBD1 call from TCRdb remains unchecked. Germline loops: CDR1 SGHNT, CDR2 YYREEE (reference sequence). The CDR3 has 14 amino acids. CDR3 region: CASSYGDRFYEQYF.

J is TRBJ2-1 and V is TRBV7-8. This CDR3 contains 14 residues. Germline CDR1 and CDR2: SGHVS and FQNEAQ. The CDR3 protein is CASSIGVRYNEQFF.

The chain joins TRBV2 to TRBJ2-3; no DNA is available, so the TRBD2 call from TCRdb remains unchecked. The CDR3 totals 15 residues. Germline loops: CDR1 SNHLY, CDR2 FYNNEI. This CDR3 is CASSEAGLSTDTQYF.

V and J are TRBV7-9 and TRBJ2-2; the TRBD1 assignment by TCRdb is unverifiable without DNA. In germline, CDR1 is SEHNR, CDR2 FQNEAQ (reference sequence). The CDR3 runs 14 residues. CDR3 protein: CASSLPDRTGELFF. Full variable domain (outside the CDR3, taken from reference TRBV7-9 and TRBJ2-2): DTGVSQNPRHKITKRGQNVTFRCDPISEHNRLYWYRQTLGQGPEFLTYFQNEAQLEKSRLLSDRFSAERPKGSFSTLEIQRTEQGDSAMYLCASSLPDRTGELFFGEGSRLTVL.

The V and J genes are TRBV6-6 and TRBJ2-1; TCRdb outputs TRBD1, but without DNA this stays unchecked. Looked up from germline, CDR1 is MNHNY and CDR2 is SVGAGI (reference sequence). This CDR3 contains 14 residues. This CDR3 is CASNLDRVEWEQFF.

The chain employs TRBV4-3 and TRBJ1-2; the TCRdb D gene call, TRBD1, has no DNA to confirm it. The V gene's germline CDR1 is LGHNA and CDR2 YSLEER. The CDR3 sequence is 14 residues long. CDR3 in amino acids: CASSQGQGQYGYTF.

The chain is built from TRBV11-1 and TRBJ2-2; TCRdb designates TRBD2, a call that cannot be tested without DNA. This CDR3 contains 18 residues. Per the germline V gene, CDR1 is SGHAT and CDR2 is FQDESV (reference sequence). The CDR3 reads CASSPYSGPSLNTGELFF.

The CDR3 loop reads CASSSLAGESTQYF. V and J are TRBV6-2 or TRBV6-3 and TRBJ2-3; TCRdb's D gene call, TRBD2, goes unchecked for lack of DNA. CDR1 is MNHEY and CDR2 is SVGEGT in the germline V gene. The CDR3 has 14 amino acids.

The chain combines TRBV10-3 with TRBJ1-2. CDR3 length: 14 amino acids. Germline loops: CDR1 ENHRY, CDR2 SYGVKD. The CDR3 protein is CAISESTGSYGYTF.

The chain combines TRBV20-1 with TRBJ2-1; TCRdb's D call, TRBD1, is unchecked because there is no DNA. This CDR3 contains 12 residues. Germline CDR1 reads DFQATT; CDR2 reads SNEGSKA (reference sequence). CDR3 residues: CSAHGRGNEQFF.

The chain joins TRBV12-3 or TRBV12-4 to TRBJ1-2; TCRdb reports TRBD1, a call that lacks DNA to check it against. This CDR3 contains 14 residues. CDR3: CASSFGDANYGYTF.

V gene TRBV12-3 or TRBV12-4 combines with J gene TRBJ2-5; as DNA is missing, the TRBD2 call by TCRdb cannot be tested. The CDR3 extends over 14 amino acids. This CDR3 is CASSSPSVKETQYF.

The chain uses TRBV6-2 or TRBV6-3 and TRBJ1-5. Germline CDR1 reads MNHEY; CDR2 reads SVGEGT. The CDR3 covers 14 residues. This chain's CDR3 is CASTSGVGNQPQHF.

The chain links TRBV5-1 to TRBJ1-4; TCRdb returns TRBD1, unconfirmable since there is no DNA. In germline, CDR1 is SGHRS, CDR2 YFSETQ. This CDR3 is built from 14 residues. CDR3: CASTPGTENEKLFF.

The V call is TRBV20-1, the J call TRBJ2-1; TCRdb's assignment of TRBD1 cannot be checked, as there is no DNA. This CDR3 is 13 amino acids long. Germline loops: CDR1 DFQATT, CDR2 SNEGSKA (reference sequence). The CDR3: CSAPGTGKNEQFF.

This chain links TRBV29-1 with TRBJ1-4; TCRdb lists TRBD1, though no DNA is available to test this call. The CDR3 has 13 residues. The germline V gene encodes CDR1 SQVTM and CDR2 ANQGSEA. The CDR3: CSVLGQAVEKLFF.

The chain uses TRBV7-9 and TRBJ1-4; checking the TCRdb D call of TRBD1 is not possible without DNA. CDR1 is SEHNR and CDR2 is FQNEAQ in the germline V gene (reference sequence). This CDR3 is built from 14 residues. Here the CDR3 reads CASSLAQGDEKLFF. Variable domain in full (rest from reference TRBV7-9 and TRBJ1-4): DTGVSQNPRHKITKRGQNVTFRCDPISEHNRLYWYRQTLGQGPEFLTYFQNEAQLEKSRLLSDRFSAERPKGSFSTLEIQRTEQGDSAMYLCASSLAQGDEKLFFGSGTQLSVL.

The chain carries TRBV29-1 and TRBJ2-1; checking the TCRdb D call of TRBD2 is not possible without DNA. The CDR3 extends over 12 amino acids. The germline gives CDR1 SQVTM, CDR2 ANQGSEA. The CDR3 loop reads CSGSGIVGEQFF.

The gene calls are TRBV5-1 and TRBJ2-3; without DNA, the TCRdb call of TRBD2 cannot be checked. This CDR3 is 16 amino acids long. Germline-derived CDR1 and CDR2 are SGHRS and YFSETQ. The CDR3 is CASSLGAGVGTDTQYF. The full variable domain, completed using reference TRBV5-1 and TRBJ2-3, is KAGVTQTPRYLIKTRGQQVTLSCSPISGHRSVSWYQQTPGQGLQFLFEYFSETQRNKGNFPGRFSGRQFSNSRSEMNVSTLELGDSALYLCASSLGAGVGTDTQYFGPGTRLTVL.

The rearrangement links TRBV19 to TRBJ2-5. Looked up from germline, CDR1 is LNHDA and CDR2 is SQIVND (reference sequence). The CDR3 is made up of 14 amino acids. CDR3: CASSISSFQETQYF.

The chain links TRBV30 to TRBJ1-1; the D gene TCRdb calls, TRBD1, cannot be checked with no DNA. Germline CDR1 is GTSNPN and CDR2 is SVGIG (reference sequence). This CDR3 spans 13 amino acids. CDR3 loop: CAWTGQMNTEAFF.